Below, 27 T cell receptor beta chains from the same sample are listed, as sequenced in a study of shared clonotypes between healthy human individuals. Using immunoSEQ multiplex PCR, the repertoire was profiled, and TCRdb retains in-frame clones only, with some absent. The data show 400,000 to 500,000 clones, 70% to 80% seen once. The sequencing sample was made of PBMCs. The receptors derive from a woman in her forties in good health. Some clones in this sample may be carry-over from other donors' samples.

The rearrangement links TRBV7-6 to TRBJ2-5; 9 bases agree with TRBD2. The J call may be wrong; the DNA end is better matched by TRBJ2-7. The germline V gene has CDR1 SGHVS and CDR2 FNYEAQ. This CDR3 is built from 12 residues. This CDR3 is CASSPSGTEQYF. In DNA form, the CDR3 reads TGTGCCAGCAGCCCTAGCGGGACCGAGCAGTACTTC.

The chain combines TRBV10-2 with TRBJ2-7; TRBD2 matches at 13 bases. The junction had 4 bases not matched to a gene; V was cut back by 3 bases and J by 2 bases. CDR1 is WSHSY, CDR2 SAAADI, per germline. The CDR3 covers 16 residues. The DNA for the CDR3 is TGCGCCAGCAGTGAACCCGGGACTAGCGGGACCTACGAGCAGTACTTC. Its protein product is CASSEPGTSGTYEQYF.

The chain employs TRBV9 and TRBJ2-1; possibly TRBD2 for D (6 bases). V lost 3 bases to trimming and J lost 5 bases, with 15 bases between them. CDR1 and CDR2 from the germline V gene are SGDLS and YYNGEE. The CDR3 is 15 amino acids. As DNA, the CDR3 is TGTGCCAGCAGCGCCAAGCTAGCGAACGACAATGAGCAGTTCTTC. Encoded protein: CASSAKLANDNEQFF.

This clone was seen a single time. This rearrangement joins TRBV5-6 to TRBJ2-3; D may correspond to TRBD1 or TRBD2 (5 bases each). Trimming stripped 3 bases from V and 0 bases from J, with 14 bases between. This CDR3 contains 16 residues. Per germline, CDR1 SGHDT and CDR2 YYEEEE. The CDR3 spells CASSYTGTASTDTQYF. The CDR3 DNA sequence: TGTGCCAGCAGCTATACCGGGACGGCTAGCACAGATACGCAGTATTTT.

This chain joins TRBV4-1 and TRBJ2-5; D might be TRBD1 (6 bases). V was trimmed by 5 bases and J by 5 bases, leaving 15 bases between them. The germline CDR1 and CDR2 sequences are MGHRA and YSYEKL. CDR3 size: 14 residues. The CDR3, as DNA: TGCGCCAGCAGCTCAGCCAGGGGCCGGGAGACCCAGTACTTC. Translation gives CASSSARGRETQYF.

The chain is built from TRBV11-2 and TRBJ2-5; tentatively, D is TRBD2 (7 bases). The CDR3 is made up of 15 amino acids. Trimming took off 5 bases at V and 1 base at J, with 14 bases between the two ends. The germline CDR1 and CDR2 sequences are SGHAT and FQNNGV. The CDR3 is CASSRGATIQETQYF. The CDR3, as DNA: TGTGCCAGCAGCCGGGGGGCAACTATCCAAGAGACCCAGTACTTC.

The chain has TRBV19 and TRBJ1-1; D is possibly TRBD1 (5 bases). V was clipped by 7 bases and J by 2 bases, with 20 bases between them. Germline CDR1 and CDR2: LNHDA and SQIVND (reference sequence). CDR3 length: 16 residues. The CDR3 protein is CASTTRDHDGNTEAFF. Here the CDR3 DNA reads TGTGCCAGTACCACCAGGGACCACGACGGCAACACTGAAGCTTTCTTT. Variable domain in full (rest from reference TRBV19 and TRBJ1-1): DGGITQSPKYLFRKEGQNVTLSCEQNLNHDAMYWYRQDPGQGLRLIYYSQIVNDFQKGDIAEGYSVSREKKESFPLTVTSAQKNPTAFYLCASTTRDHDGNTEAFFGQGTRLTVV.

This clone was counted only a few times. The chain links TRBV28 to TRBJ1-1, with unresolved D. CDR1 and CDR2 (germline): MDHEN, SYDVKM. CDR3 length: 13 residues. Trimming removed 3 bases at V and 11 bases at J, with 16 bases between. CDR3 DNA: TGTGCCAGCAGTTTTCCTGCCCCACTGGGGGCTTTCTTT. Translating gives CASSFPAPLGAFF.

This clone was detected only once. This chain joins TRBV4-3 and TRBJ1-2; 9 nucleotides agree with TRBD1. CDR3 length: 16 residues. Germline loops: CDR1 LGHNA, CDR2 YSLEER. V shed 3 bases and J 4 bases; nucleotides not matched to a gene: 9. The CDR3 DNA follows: TGCGCCAGCAGCCAGAGGGTCGGACAGGGGACCTATGGCTACACCTTC. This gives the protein CASSQRVGQGTYGYTF.

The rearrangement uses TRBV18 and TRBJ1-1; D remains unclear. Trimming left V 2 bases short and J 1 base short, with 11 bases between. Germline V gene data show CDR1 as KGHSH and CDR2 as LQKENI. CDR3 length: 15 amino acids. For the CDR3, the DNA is TGTGCCAGCTCACCATCTCAGGCGCCGAACACTGAAGCTTTCTTT. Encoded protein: CASSPSQAPNTEAFF.

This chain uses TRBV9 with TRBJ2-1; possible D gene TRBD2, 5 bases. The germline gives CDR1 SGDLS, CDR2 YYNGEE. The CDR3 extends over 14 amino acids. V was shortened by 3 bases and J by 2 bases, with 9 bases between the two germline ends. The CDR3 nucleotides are TGTGCCAGCAGCGCAACTAGAGCCTACAATGAGCAGTTCTTC. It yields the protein CASSATRAYNEQFF.

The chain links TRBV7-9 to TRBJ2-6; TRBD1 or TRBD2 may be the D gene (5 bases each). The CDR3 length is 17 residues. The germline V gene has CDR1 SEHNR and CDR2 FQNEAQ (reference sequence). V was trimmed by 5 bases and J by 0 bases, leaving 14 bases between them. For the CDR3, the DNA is TGTGCCAGCAGCGTCCGGGACGTCAACTCTGGGGCCAACGTCCTGACTTTC. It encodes CASSVRDVNSGANVLTF.

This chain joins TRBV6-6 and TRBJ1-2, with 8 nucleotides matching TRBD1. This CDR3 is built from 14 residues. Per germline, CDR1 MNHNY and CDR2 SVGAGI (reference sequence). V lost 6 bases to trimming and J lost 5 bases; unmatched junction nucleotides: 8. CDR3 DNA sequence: TGTGCCAGCAGCACAGGACAGGGCGAGTATGGCTACACCTTC. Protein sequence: CASSTGQGEYGYTF.

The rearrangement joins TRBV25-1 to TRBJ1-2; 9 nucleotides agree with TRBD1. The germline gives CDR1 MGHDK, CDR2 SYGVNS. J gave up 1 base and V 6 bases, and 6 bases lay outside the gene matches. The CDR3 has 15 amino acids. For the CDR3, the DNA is TGTGCCAGCAGCCCGACAGGGGGGTTTAACTATGGCTACACCTTC. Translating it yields CASSPTGGFNYGYTF.

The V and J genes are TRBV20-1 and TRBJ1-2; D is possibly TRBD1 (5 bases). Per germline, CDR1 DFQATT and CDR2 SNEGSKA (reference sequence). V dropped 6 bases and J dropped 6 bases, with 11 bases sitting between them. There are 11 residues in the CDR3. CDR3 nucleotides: TGCAGTGCCTACGACAGCCATGGCTACACCTTC. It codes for CSAYDSHGYTF.

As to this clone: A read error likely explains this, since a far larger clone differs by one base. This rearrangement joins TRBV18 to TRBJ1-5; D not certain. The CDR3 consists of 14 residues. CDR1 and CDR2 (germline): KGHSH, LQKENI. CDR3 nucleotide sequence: TGTGCCAGCTCAGAGGCCTATAGCGATCAGCCCCAGCATTTT. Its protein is CASSEAYSDQPQHF.

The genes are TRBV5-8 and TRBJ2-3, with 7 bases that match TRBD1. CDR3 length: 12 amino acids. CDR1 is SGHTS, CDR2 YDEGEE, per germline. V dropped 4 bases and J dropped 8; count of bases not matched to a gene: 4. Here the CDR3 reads CASSRDSPTQYF. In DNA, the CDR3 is TGTGCCAGCAGCCGGGACAGTCCTACGCAGTATTTT.

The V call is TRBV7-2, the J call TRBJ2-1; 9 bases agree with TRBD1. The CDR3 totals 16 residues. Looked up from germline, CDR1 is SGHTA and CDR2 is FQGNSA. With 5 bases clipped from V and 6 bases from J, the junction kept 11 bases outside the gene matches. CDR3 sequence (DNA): TGTGCCAGCAGCCTTCCGGACAGGGGATTTATCAATGAGCAGTTCTTC. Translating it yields CASSLPDRGFINEQFF.

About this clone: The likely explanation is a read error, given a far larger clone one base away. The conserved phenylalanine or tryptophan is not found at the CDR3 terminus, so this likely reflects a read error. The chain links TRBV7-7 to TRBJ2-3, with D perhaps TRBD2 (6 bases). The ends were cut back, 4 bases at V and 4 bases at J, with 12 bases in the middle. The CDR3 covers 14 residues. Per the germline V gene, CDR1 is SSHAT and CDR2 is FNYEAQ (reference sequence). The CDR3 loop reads CASSSGVSADTQYS. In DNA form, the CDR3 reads TGTGCCAGCAGCTCGGGAGTTTCTGCAGATACGCAGTATTCT.

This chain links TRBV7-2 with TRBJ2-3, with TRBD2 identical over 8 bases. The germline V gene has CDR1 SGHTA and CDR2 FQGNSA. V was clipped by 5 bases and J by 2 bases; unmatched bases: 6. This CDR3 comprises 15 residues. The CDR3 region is CASSQLAGYTDTQYF. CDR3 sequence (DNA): TGTGCCAGCAGCCAGCTAGCGGGTTACACAGATACGCAGTATTTT.

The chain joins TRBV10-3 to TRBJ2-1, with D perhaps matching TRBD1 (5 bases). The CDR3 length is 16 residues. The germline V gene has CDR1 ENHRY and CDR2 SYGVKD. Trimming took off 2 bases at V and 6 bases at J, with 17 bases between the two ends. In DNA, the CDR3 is TGTGCCATCAGTGAGGGGGCGGCTAGAGGCAGCAATGAGCAGTTCTTC. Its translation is CAISEGAARGSNEQFF.

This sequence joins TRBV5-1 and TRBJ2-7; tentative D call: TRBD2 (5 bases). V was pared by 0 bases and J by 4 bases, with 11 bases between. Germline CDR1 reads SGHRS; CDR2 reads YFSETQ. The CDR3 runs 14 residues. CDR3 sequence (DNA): TGCGCCAGCAGCTTGGGGTCTAGCTGGTACGAGCAGTACTTC. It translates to CASSLGSSWYEQYF.

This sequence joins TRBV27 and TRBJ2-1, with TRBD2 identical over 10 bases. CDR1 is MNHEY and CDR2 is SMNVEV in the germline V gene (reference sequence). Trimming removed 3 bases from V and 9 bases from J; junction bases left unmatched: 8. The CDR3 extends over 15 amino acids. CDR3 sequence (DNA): TGTGCCAGCAGTTTCCCGGGACTAGCGACATTTGAGCAGTTCTTC. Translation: CASSFPGLATFEQFF.

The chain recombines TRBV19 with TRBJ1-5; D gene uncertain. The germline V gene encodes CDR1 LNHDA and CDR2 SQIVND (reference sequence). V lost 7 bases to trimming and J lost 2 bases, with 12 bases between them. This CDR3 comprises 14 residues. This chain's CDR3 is CASILGLCNQPQHF. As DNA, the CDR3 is TGTGCCAGTATCTTAGGGTTATGCAATCAGCCCCAGCATTTT.

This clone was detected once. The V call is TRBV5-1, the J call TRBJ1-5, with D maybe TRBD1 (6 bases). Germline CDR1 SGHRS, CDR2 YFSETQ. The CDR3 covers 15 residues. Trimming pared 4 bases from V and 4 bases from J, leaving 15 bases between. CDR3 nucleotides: TGCGCCAGCAGCCCAACCGGGACACAGAATCAGCCCCAGCATTTT. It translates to CASSPTGTQNQPQHF.

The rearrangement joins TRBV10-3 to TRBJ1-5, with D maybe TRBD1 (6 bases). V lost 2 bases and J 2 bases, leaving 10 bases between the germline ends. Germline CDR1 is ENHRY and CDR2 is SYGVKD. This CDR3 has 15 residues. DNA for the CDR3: TGTGCCATCAGTGAGATAGGGGGGGGCAATCAGCCCCAGCATTTT. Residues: CAISEIGGGNQPQHF.

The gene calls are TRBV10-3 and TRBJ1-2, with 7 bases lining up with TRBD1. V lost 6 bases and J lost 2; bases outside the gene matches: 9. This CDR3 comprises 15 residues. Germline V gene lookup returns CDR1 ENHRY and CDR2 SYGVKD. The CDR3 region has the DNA TGTGCCATCAGCGCCCAGGGGGGAGGGAACTATGGCTACACCTTC. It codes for CAISAQGGGNYGYTF.